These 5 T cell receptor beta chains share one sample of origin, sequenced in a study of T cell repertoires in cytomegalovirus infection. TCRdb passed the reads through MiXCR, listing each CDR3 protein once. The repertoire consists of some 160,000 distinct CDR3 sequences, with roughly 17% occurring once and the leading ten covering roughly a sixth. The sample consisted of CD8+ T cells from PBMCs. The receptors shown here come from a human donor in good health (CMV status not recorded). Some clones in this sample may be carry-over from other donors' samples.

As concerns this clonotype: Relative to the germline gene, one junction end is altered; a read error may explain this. CDR3 loop: CASRDRPSDEQYF. Written as DNA, the CDR3 is TGTGCTAGCAGGGACCGTCCGTCCGACGAGCAGTACTTC. The chain combines TRBV28 with TRBJ2-7, with D possibly called TRBD1 or TRBD2 (5 bases each). This CDR3 comprises 13 residues. Germline V gene lookup returns CDR1 MDHEN and CDR2 SYDVKM.

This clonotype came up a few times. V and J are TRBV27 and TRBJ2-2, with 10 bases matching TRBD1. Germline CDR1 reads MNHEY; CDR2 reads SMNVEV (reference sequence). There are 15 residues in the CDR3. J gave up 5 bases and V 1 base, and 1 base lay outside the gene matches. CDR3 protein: CASSLWTGGTGELFF. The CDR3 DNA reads TGTGCCAGCAGTTTATGGACAGGGGGGACCGGGGAGCTGTTTTTT.

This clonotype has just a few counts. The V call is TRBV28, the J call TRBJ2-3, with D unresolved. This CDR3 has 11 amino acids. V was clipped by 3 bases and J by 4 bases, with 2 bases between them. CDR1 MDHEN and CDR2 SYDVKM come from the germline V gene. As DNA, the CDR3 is TGTGCCAGCAGTTTTGCAGATACGCAGTATTTT. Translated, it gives CASSFADTQYF.

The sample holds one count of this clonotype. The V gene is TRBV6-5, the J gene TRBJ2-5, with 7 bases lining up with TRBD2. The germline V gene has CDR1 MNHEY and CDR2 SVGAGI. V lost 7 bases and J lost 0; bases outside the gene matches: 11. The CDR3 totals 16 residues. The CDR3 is CASTSLLGGYQETQYF. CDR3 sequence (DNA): TGTGCCAGCACTTCACTCCTGGGGGGGTACCAAGAGACCCAGTACTTC.

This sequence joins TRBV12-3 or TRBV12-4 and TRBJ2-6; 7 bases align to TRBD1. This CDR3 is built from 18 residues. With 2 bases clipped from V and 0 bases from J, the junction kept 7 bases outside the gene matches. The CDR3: CASSLRQGVISGANVLTF. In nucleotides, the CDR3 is TGTGCCAGCAGTTTACGGCAGGGGGTTATCTCTGGGGCCAACGTCCTGACTTTC.